This T cell receptor (beta chain) stems from a study of blood T cell repertoires in COVID-19. Only in-frame clones appear in the TCRdb table, and some are missing; sequencing was by immunoSEQ multiplex PCR. The data contain around 260,000 clones, roughly 86% of them singletons. CDR1 and CDR2 (germline): SEHNR, FQNEAQ (reference sequence). With 5 bases removed from V and 3 bases from J, the gap between germline ends came to 11 bases. The CDR3 covers 13 residues. V and J are TRBV7-9 and TRBJ2-7; D possibly corresponds to TRBD1 (5 bases). Sequenced material: peripheral blood. This clonotype originated in a woman aged 60-75 years with COVID-19, enrolled during active disease. The CDR3 DNA reads as TGTGCCAGCAGCCCGACAGAATACTACGAGCAGTACTTC. Protein: CASSPTEYYEQYF.